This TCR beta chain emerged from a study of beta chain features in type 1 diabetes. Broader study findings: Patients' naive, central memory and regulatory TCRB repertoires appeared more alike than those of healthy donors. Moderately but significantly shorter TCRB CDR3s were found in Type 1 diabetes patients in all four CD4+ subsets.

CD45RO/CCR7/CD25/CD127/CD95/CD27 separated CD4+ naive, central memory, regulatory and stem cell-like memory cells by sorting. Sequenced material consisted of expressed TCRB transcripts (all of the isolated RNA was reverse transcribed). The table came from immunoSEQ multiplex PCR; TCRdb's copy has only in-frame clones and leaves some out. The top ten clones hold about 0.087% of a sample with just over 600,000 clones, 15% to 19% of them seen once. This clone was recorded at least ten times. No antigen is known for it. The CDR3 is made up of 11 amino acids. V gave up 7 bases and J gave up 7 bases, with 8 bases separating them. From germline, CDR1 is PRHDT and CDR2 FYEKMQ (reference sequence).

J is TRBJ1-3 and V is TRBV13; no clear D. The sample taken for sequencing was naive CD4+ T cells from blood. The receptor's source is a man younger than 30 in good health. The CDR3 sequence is CASTRWNTIYF. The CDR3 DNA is TGTGCCAGCACCCGGTGGAACACCATATATTTT.